What follows describes a single T cell receptor (beta chain). Its antigen is not identified. The PCR contained 60 Vbeta and 13 Jbeta primers. Method: immunoSEQ multiplex PCR; TCRdb's copy keeps in-frame clones and lacks some. The table has 150,000 to 200,000 clones, 70% to 90% seen once. This specimen comes from a study of cytomegalovirus exposure and HLA in healthy donors. Across the whole study: Membership in the Caucasian-associated ancestry cluster was found for 81% of approximately 400 genotyped donors. Study-level results: Three CMV-associated chains were confirmed in vitro to be specific for CMV antigens. For most TCR beta V segments, an earlier analysis put the productive rate at about 90% or about 30% of the time.

CDR3 size: 13 residues. CDR1 MNHEY and CDR2 SMNVEV come from the germline V gene (reference sequence). Between the trimmed V and J ends, which lost 3 bases and 5 bases, there was a span of 10 bases. The chain has TRBV27 and TRBJ2-5, with D perhaps TRBD2 (6 bases). The receptor was derived from a woman younger than 35 in good health and CMV-seropositive. The sequenced sample consisted of PBMCs. CDR3 in amino acids: CASSFAGFETQYF. For the CDR3, the DNA is TGTGCCAGCAGTTTCGCGGGATTCGAGACCCAGTACTTC.